This T cell receptor beta chain appears in the sequencing data of a study of cytomegalovirus exposure and HLA in healthy donors. Whole-study context: The same platform was used for the 130 or so validation repertoires as for the 666 first-cohort repertoires, as reported in a later analysis.

Clones were sequenced by immunoSEQ multiplex PCR, and TCRdb holds only the in-frame ones, with some missing. The sample consists of some 170,000 clones, about 86% of them appearing once. The CDR3 totals 14 residues. Germline V gives CDR1 SNHLY, CDR2 FYNNEI. Germline trimming cut 11 bases from V and 2 bases from J; bases unmatched to any gene: 7. The rearrangement links TRBV2 to TRBJ2-1, with 9 bases identical to TRBD2. Input material: PBMCs. This sequence was found in a woman aged 25 to 39 in good health and CMV-seronegative. The CDR3 nucleotides read TGTGCCGCTACGGGCGGGGGGGCCTACAATGAGCAGTTCTTC. Its protein is CAATGGGAYNEQFF.